The 4 T cell receptor beta chains below come from one sample, sequenced in a study of blood T cell repertoires in COVID-19. Assay: immunoSEQ multiplex PCR; the TCRdb copy retains only in-frame clones and omits some. The table has about 240,000 clones, around 87% seen once; the top ten hold more than 6%. Sequenced sample: peripheral blood. Receptor source: a man between 60 and 70 years old who had recovered from COVID-19.

V usage is TRBV2 and J usage is TRBJ2-2, with 12 positions matching TRBD2. The CDR3 length is 15 residues. The V gene end was trimmed by 2 bases and the J gene end by 8 bases; junction bases not matched to a gene: 3. Germline CDR1 reads SNHLY; CDR2 reads FYNNEI. This CDR3 reads CASSELAGGPGELFF. CDR3 in DNA: TGTGCCAGCAGTGAACTAGCGGGGGGGCCAGGGGAGCTGTTTTTT. The full variable domain, rest sourced from reference TRBV2 and TRBJ2-2, is EPEVTQTPSHQVTQMGQEVILRCVPISNHLYFYWYRQILGQKVEFLVSFYNNEISEKSEIFDDQFSVERPDGSNFTLKIRSTKLEDSAMYFCASSELAGGPGELFFGEGSRLTVL.

V usage is TRBV6-5 and J usage is TRBJ1-1; 10 nucleotides align to TRBD1. The CDR3 is 15 residues long. CDR1 MNHEY and CDR2 SVGAGI come from the germline V gene. V was clipped by 7 bases and J by 3 bases; unmatched bases: 8. The DNA of the CDR3 is TGTGCCAGCACCATGATGGGGACAGGGGACACTGAAGCTTTCTTT. It is translated as CASTMMGTGDTEAFF.

The rearrangement uses TRBV3-1 (or the pseudogene TRBV3-2) and TRBJ1-1; 7 bases fit TRBD1. CDR1 is LGHDT and CDR2 is YNNKEL in the germline V gene (reference sequence). This CDR3 contains 14 residues. V shed 5 bases and J 5 bases; nucleotides not matched to a gene: 8. The CDR3: CASSLHRGGTEAFF. The CDR3 region has the DNA TGTGCCAGCAGCTTACACAGGGGAGGAACTGAAGCTTTCTTT.

The chain links TRBV19 to TRBJ1-1; possible D gene TRBD1, 5 bases. V dropped 5 bases and J dropped 1 base, with 11 bases sitting between them. There are 14 residues in the CDR3. Germline V gene lookup returns CDR1 LNHDA and CDR2 SQIVND (reference sequence). The CDR3 nucleotides read TGTGCCAGTAGTTTGCGGGGCGGGAACACTGAAGCTTTCTTT. Protein product: CASSLRGGNTEAFF.